The sequence of this TCR beta chain was determined in a study of blood T cell repertoires in COVID-19. Turning to the study itself: COVID-19 samples collected from the United States, Italy and Spain covered acute and convalescent phases.

Original processing methods: From reference gene primer amplification, estimates of nucleated cell counts were derived. TCRdb's table, derived via immunoSEQ multiplex PCR, lists solely in-frame clones and lacks some. V and J calls and clone size come straight from that table; D and trimming were deduced from the DNA. Altogether roughly 38,000 clones are present, 84% being singletons, with the ten largest covering approximately 1.6%. V was clipped by 5 bases and J by 7 bases, with 15 bases between them. Germline loops: CDR1 MDHEN, CDR2 SYDVKM. This CDR3 has 14 amino acids. The V and J genes are TRBV28 and TRBJ2-1; maybe TRBD2 (6 bases). Specimen: peripheral blood. This clonotype was obtained from a man in his 60s with COVID-19, enrolled during active disease. The CDR3, as DNA: TGTGCCAGCAGTACCTTTGGGACTGGGAATGAGCAGTTCTTC. It is translated as CASSTFGTGNEQFF.